This T cell receptor (beta chain) was documented in a study of T-cell memory formation after mild COVID-19. TCRdb processed the 5' RACE reads anew with MiXCR; each CDR3 protein has one entry. The sample has approximately 400,000 distinct CDR3 sequences; approximately 18% are singletons. CDR1 and CDR2 (germline): SGHRS, YFSETQ. The CDR3 consists of 16 residues. J lost 4 bases, V lost 2 bases, and 6 bases had no gene match. Whole-study results and caveats: Cross-reactive memory appears to have joined, as suggested by some responding clones showing up in pre-infection memory.

As concerns this clonotype: No antigen is known for it.

This receptor was taken from a man between 18 and 35 years old who had mild COVID-19 (a few samples of this study predate the infection). Cell type and time point are not known. This rearrangement joins TRBV5-1 to TRBJ2-2; 9 nucleotides match TRBD1. What was sequenced was PBMCs or a T cell subset sorted from them (not recorded which). CDR3 bases: TGCGCCAGCAGCTTTCCCCGGGACAGGGCCACCGGGGAGCTGTTTTTT. It codes for CASSFPRDRATGELFF.